The 28 T cell receptor beta chains below come from one sample, sequenced in a study of blood T cell repertoires in COVID-19 (TCRdb year 2020). The library was made by the immunoSEQ multiplex PCR assay. TCRdb took this table from immuneACCESS and kept in-frame rearrangements with V and J called. Such tables lack part of the clones; where checked against another copy, unresolved V genes explain under half of the gap, and the rest is unexplained. This sample holds roughly 250,000 clones; approximately 84% were observed only once. The ten top clones hold approximately 9% of the sample. The source material was peripheral blood. The receptors here all came from a human donor in a cohort sampled during active COVID-19.

The CDR3 DNA reads TGTGCCATCAGTGAGAGAGACAGGGGGGAGCGTGGCTACACCTTC. Protein sequence: CAISERDRGERGYTF. V usage is TRBV10-3 and J usage is TRBJ1-2; the match to TRBD1 covers 9 bases. V trimming: 2 bases; J trimming: 7 bases; junction bases outside the gene matches: 8. Germline CDR1 is ENHRY and CDR2 is SYGVKD. The CDR3 runs to 15 residues.

This clone was found once. The chain carries TRBV7-9 and TRBJ2-5; a possible D gene is TRBD1 (5 bases). The CDR3 extends over 15 amino acids. V was clipped by 3 bases and J by 2 bases, with 13 bases between them. The germline CDR1 and CDR2 sequences are SEHNR and FQNEAQ (reference sequence). CDR3 region: CASSLATAEQETQYF. CDR3 bases: TGTGCCAGCAGCTTGGCGACAGCCGAACAAGAGACCCAGTACTTC. The full variable domain, rest sourced from reference TRBV7-9 and TRBJ2-5, is DTGVSQNPRHKITKRGQNVTFRCDPISEHNRLYWYRQTLGQGPEFLTYFQNEAQLEKSRLLSDRFSAERPKGSFSTLEIQRTEQGDSAMYLCASSLATAEQETQYFGPGTRLLVL.

This chain connects TRBV7-2 to TRBJ1-1; D is possibly TRBD1 (5 bases). V shed 3 bases and J shed 2 bases, with 7 bases lying between them. The CDR3 consists of 13 residues. The germline V gene encodes CDR1 SGHTA and CDR2 FQGNSA. CDR3 in amino acids: CASSFRDNTEAFF. CDR3 bases: TGTGCCAGCAGCTTCAGGGATAACACTGAAGCTTTCTTT.

The chain joins TRBV7-2 to TRBJ2-1; the D gene is possibly TRBD1 (6 bases). Trimming took off 3 bases at V and 6 bases at J, with 15 bases between the two ends. The CDR3 covers 15 residues. Germline lookup yields CDR1 SGHTA and CDR2 FQGNSA. The CDR3 loop is CASSFRNRVGNEQFF. In nucleotides, the CDR3 is TGTGCCAGCAGCTTCCGTAACAGGGTGGGCAATGAGCAGTTCTTC. Variable domain in full (rest from reference TRBV7-2 and TRBJ2-1): GAGVSQSPSNKVTEKGKDVELRCDPISGHTALYWYRQSLGQGLEFLIYFQGNSAPDKSGLPSDRFSAERTGGSVSTLTIQRTQQEDSAVYLCASSFRNRVGNEQFFGPGTRLTVL.

The V call is TRBV19, the J call TRBJ2-4; 7 nucleotides align to TRBD2. V dropped 7 bases and J dropped 3; count of bases not matched to a gene: 9. CDR3 length: 15 residues. Germline V gives CDR1 LNHDA, CDR2 SQIVND (reference sequence). CDR3 region: CASKPGGGDKNIQYF. The CDR3 bases are TGTGCCAGTAAACCCGGTGGGGGGGACAAAAACATTCAGTACTTC.

The J gene is TRBJ1-3, the V gene TRBV6-1, with 7 positions matching TRBD1. Germline-derived CDR1 and CDR2 are MNHNS and SASEGT. The CDR3 runs to 16 residues. V lost 1 base, J lost 3 bases, and 6 bases stayed unmatched. CDR3 DNA sequence: TGTGCCAGCAGTGAAGGTAGCAGGGGGAGTGGAAACACCATATATTTT. This codes for CASSEGSRGSGNTIYF.

The V call is TRBV6-4, the J call TRBJ1-2; a possible D gene is TRBD1 (6 bases). CDR1 is MRHNA, CDR2 SNTAGT, per germline. CDR3 length: 13 amino acids. V gave up 6 bases and J gave up 4 bases, with 12 bases separating them. This CDR3 is CASSRGFGYGYTF. CDR3 nucleotide sequence: TGTGCCAGCAGCAGGGGATTCGGCTATGGCTACACCTTC.

The chain employs TRBV27 and TRBJ2-7, with 12 bases that match TRBD2. Germline CDR1 is MNHEY and CDR2 is SMNVEV (reference sequence). The CDR3 length is 19 residues. The ends lost 4 bases at V and 4 bases at J; junction bases unmatched: 17. DNA of the CDR3: TGTGCCAGCAGTTCCAAGCCTGGGCTAGCGGGAGGGCCGGGTTACGAGCAGTACTTC. It translates to CASSSKPGLAGGPGYEQYF.

This clone was counted once. The gene calls are TRBV7-3 and TRBJ2-1, with 11 bases aligning to TRBD2. The CDR3 has 14 amino acids. Germline lookup yields CDR1 SGHTA and CDR2 FQGTGA. Trimming removed 4 bases from V and 8 bases from J; junction bases left unmatched: 4. In DNA, the CDR3 is TGTGCCAGCAGCTCGGGACTAGCGGTCGATGAGCAGTTCTTC. It is translated as CASSSGLAVDEQFF.

This clone occurred once. The V gene is TRBV5-6, the J gene TRBJ2-1, with 7 bases aligning to TRBD2. V gave up 3 bases and J gave up 8 bases; unmatched junction bases: 11. This CDR3 region has 15 residues. The germline CDR1 and CDR2 sequences are SGHDT and YYEEEE. Written as DNA, the CDR3 is TGTGCCAGCAGCTGGGGGGGTGGCCGTGTCGATGAGCAGTTCTTC. It specifies CASSWGGGRVDEQFF.

The chain recombines TRBV20-1 with TRBJ2-5; no reliable D call. The CDR3 sequence is 13 residues long. Trimming cost V 3 bases and J 1 base, with 9 bases left between them. The germline V gene has CDR1 DFQATT and CDR2 SNEGSKA (reference sequence). The CDR3 DNA follows: TGCAGTGCTAGTAGAAGCACCCAAGAGACCCAGTACTTC. Translating gives CSASRSTQETQYF.

The rearrangement links TRBV6-2 or TRBV6-3 to TRBJ2-7, with 12 nucleotides matching TRBD2. Trimming cost V 6 bases and J 1 base; bases outside gene matches: 1. Looked up from germline, CDR1 is MNHEY and CDR2 is SVGEGT. The CDR3 is 14 residues long. The chain's CDR3 is CASSGLAGSYEQYF. DNA for the CDR3: TGTGCCAGCAGCGGACTAGCGGGGTCCTACGAGCAGTACTTC.

This clone was seen a single time. This chain links TRBV5-6 with TRBJ1-2, with no clear D. CDR3 length equals 12 residues. Germline loops: CDR1 SGHDT, CDR2 YYEEEE. V was shortened by 1 base and J by 3 bases, with 4 bases between the two germline ends. CDR3 amino acids: CASSLRDYGYTF. CDR3 sequence (DNA): TGTGCCAGCAGCTTGCGCGACTATGGCTACACCTTC.

The chain recombines TRBV27 with TRBJ2-7; 10 bases fit TRBD1. The CDR3 sequence is 15 residues long. J gave up 7 bases and V 5 bases, and 11 bases lay outside the gene matches. Germline lookup yields CDR1 MNHEY and CDR2 SMNVEV (reference sequence). The CDR3 sequence: CASSLSGTGVREQYF. Here the CDR3 DNA reads TGTGCCAGCAGTCTCTCCGGGACAGGGGTGAGGGAGCAGTACTTC.

This clone was detected once. The V gene is TRBV19, the J gene TRBJ1-1; D uncertain. V dropped 6 bases and J dropped 0 bases, with 14 bases sitting between them. This CDR3 has 15 residues. Germline-derived CDR1 and CDR2 are LNHDA and SQIVND (reference sequence). The CDR3 nucleotides read TGTGCCAGTAGGAGGGCCGTTGGGCTGAACACTGAAGCTTTCTTT. It codes for CASRRAVGLNTEAFF.

This clone has just one count. The V and J genes are TRBV6-5 and TRBJ1-5; D is possibly TRBD1 (5 bases). The CDR3 is made up of 13 amino acids. In germline, CDR1 is MNHEY, CDR2 SVGAGI. Trimming removed 6 bases from V and 4 bases from J, with 10 bases in between. CDR3 residues: CASSLTANQPQHF. In DNA, the CDR3 is TGTGCCAGCAGCTTGACAGCGAATCAGCCCCAGCATTTT.

CDR3 DNA: TGTGCCAGCAGCCCCCGACAGGGCTCTGGAAACACCATATATTTT. Amino acids: CASSPRQGSGNTIYF. V gene TRBV11-2 combines with J gene TRBJ1-3, with 7 bases fitting TRBD1. This CDR3 region has 15 residues. V was pared by 5 bases and J by 0 bases, with 4 bases of the junction left unmatched. Germline CDR1 SGHAT, CDR2 FQNNGV.

The J gene is TRBJ2-7, the V gene TRBV4-3; 7 nucleotides match TRBD1. The V segment lost 1 base and the J segment 1 base; nucleotides outside the gene matches: 4. Per the germline V gene, CDR1 is LGHNA and CDR2 is YSLEER. CDR3 length equals 15 residues. CDR3 sequence: CASSQASGQSYEQYF. The CDR3 DNA follows: TGCGCCAGCAGCCAAGCTTCGGGACAGTCCTACGAGCAGTACTTC.

This clone was recorded only once. This sequence joins TRBV25-1 and TRBJ1-4; 8 nucleotides line up with TRBD1. V was clipped by 6 bases and J by 4 bases; unmatched bases: 7. The length of the CDR3 is 15 residues. CDR1 is MGHDK, CDR2 SYGVNS, per germline. The CDR3 spells CASRAPTGVNEKLFF. The CDR3 nucleotides read TGTGCCAGCAGGGCACCGACAGGGGTTAATGAAAAACTGTTTTTT. Complete variable domain (other parts from reference TRBV25-1 and TRBJ1-4): EADIYQTPRYLVIGTGKKITLECSQTMGHDKMYWYQQDPGMELHLIHYSYGVNSTEKGDLSSESTVSRIRTEHFPLTLESARPSHTSQYLCASRAPTGVNEKLFFGSGTQLSVL.

The chain employs TRBV5-4 and TRBJ1-2, with unresolved D. The CDR3 spans 16 residues. Germline V gene sequence: CDR1 SGHNT, CDR2 YYREEE (reference sequence). Trimming removed 0 bases from V and 3 bases from J, with 15 bases in between. The CDR3 coding sequence is TGTGCCAGCAGCTTGGGTCTGGCGGGTTTAGACTATGGCTACACCTTC. Translation: CASSLGLAGLDYGYTF.

This clone was observed once. The rearrangement links TRBV7-2 to TRBJ1-4; tentatively, D is TRBD1 (6 bases). V gave up 2 bases and J gave up 4 bases, with 8 bases separating them. Germline CDR1 SGHTA, CDR2 FQGNSA. The CDR3 sequence is 14 residues long. CDR3 in DNA: TGTGCCAGCAGCTTAACAGGGAGTAATGAAAAACTGTTTTTT. Protein: CASSLTGSNEKLFF.

This clone was seen just once. The rearrangement joins TRBV7-2 to TRBJ1-2; the match to TRBD1 covers 10 bases. The germline V gene encodes CDR1 SGHTA and CDR2 FQGNSA. Trimming took 5 bases from V and 5 from J; bases not matched to a gene: 8. This CDR3 is built from 15 residues. The CDR3, as DNA: TGTGCCAGCAGCCCGGGACAGGGGCTTAGGTATGGCTACACCTTC. Translating it yields CASSPGQGLRYGYTF.

The CDR3 nucleotides read TGTGCCACCAGCAGCATCAGGGACAGGATCGGGTCCGGGGAGCTGTTTTTT. Protein sequence: CATSSIRDRIGSGELFF. The chain combines TRBV15 with TRBJ2-2; TRBD1 agrees at 8 bases. Germline values: CDR1 LNHNV, CDR2 YYDKDF (reference sequence). The length of the CDR3 is 17 residues. With 3 bases clipped from V and 6 bases from J, the junction kept 12 bases outside the gene matches.

The gene calls are TRBV28 and TRBJ2-7; 8 bases match TRBD2. V was clipped by 3 bases and J by 7 bases; unmatched bases: 20. Germline V gives CDR1 MDHEN, CDR2 SYDVKM. The CDR3 is 18 residues long. CDR3 loop: CASSFRGGSGGGFGEQYF. For the CDR3, the DNA is TGTGCCAGCAGTTTTCGTGGAGGGAGCGGGGGAGGGTTTGGAGAGCAGTACTTC.

This clone was detected a few times. The chain is built from TRBV7-9 and TRBJ1-2, with TRBD1 as a possible D gene (6 bases). The CDR3 totals 16 residues. The ends were cut back, 5 bases at V and 7 bases at J, with 23 bases in the middle. CDR1 is SEHNR and CDR2 is FQNEAQ in the germline V gene (reference sequence). CDR3 protein: CASSPLTGTLVAGYTF. The DNA of the CDR3 is TGTGCCAGCAGCCCGTTGACCGGGACATTGGTTGCTGGCTACACCTTC.

The rearrangement joins TRBV11-1 to TRBJ1-1; the D gene is possibly TRBD1 (6 bases). This CDR3 region has 14 residues. CDR1 is SGHAT, CDR2 FQDESV, per germline (reference sequence). V lost 4 bases, J lost 6 bases, and 15 bases lay in between. The CDR3 here is CASSSPWGRPEAFF. In DNA, the CDR3 is TGTGCCAGCAGCTCCCCTTGGGGGCGGCCTGAAGCTTTCTTT. The complete variable domain, with remaining parts taken from reference TRBV11-1 and TRBJ1-1, reads EAEVAQSPRYKITEKSQAVAFWCDPISGHATLYWYRQILGQGPELLVQFQDESVVDDSQLPKDRFSAERLKGVDSTLKIQPAELGDSAMYLCASSSPWGRPEAFFGQGTRLTVV.

This rearrangement joins TRBV19 to TRBJ1-5; possibly TRBD1 for D (6 bases). Germline V gives CDR1 LNHDA, CDR2 SQIVND (reference sequence). Trimming left V 9 bases short and J 0 bases short, with 12 bases between. The length of the CDR3 is 14 residues. CDR3 amino acids: CASDRIYSNQPQHF. The CDR3 DNA reads TGTGCCAGCGACAGGATCTATAGCAATCAGCCCCAGCATTTT.

The DNA for the CDR3 is TGTGCCAGCAGCGTAGCTGTGGCGGGAGGGCCGGGCAATGAGCAGTTCTTC. Translation: CASSVAVAGGPGNEQFF. This chain joins TRBV9 and TRBJ2-1, with TRBD2 matching 9 bases. J gave up 6 bases and V 0 bases, and 10 bases lay outside the gene matches. The CDR3 runs to 17 residues. Germline loops: CDR1 SGDLS, CDR2 YYNGEE.